Listed below are T cell receptor beta chains from one sample, sequenced in a study of OX40 agonist ivuxolimab in advanced cancers. Using immunoSEQ multiplex PCR, the repertoire was profiled, and TCRdb retains in-frame clones only, with some absent. The sample records about 77,000 clones, 89% being singletons. The sequencing used CD4+ or CD8+ T cells sorted from blood, collected in a trial of the OX40 agonist ivuxolimab. These receptor sequences come from an adult with an advanced solid tumor such as melanoma, head and neck, liver or kidney cancer. The CDR3 runs from the conserved cysteine through the conserved F or W. D genes are given only for firm matches. Not every row has a clone size; where given, it reads once, few, many or a size class.

J gene: TRBJ2-3
V gene: TRBV6-6
D gene: -
clone size: -
CDR3 protein: CASKRGAGADTQYF
CDR3 DNA: TGTGCCAGCAAGCGCGGAGCAGGGGCAGATACGCAGTATTTT

J gene: TRBJ1-2
V gene: TRBV4-1
D gene: TRBD1
clone size: -
CDR3 protein: CASSYRGRGHGYTF
CDR3 DNA: TGCGCCAGCAGTTACCGAGGCAGGGGGCACGGCTACACCTTC

J gene: TRBJ1-5
V gene: TRBV6-5
D gene: -
clone size: -
CDR3 protein: CASSYTVAGNQPQHF
CDR3 DNA: TGTGCCAGCAGTTACACGGTCGCTGGGAATCAGCCCCAGCATTTT

J gene: TRBJ2-4
V gene: TRBV19
D gene: -
clone size: -
CDR3 protein: CASEEKNIQYF
CDR3 DNA: TGTGCCAGCGAGGAAAAAAACATTCAGTACTTC

J gene: TRBJ1-5
V gene: TRBV30
D gene: -
clone size: -
CDR3 protein: CAYDRYGNQPQHF
CDR3 DNA: TGTGCTTACGACAGGTACGGCAATCAGCCCCAGCATTTT

J gene: TRBJ2-4
V gene: TRBV27
D gene: TRBD2
clone size: -
CDR3 protein: CASSLGLAENIQYF
CDR3 DNA: TGTGCCAGCAGCTTGGGACTAGCGGAAAACATTCAGTACTTC

J gene: TRBJ1-2
V gene: TRBV19
D gene: TRBD1
clone size: -
CDR3 protein: CASSDPGTVNYGYTF
CDR3 DNA: TGTGCCAGTAGTGACCCCGGGACAGTTAACTATGGCTACACCTTC

J gene: TRBJ1-1
V gene: TRBV6-1
D gene: -
clone size: few
CDR3 protein: CASSEAGWGGAFF
CDR3 DNA: TGTGCCAGCAGTGAAGCAGGGTGGGGGGGTGCTTTCTTT

J gene: TRBJ1-1
V gene: TRBV5-4
D gene: -
clone size: -
CDR3 protein: CASSLDPGVNTEAFF
CDR3 DNA: TGTGCCAGCAGCTTGGACCCGGGGGTAAACACTGAAGCTTTCTTT

J gene: TRBJ2-1
V gene: TRBV5-1
D gene: TRBD2
clone size: -
CDR3 protein: CASSLRLAWNEQFF
CDR3 DNA: TGCGCCAGCAGCCTACGACTAGCGTGGAATGAGCAGTTCTTC

J gene: TRBJ1-3
V gene: TRBV30
D gene: TRBD1
clone size: -
CDR3 protein: CAWSPGGGNTIYF
CDR3 DNA: TGTGCCTGGAGCCCAGGGGGGGGAAACACCATATATTTT

J gene: TRBJ1-3
V gene: TRBV7-9
D gene: -
clone size: -
CDR3 protein: CASSLALEGTTIYF
CDR3 DNA: TGTGCCAGCAGCTTAGCGCTCGAGGGTACGACCATATATTTT

J gene: TRBJ2-2
V gene: TRBV19
D gene: -
clone size: -
CDR3 protein: CASSAHRGGNTGELFF
CDR3 DNA: TGTGCCAGTAGTGCCCACAGGGGAGGGAACACCGGGGAGCTGTTTTTT

J gene: TRBJ2-2
V gene: TRBV2
D gene: TRBD2
clone size: few
CDR3 protein: CASSVLAGDAGELFF
CDR3 DNA: TGTGCCAGCAGCGTTCTAGCGGGGGATGCCGGGGAGCTGTTTTTT

J gene: TRBJ1-2
V gene: TRBV9
D gene: -
clone size: -
CDR3 protein: CASSVVGYGYTF
CDR3 DNA: TGTGCCAGCAGCGTAGTGGGGTACGGCTACACCTTC

J gene: TRBJ2-5
V gene: TRBV7-8
D gene: -
clone size: -
CDR3 protein: CASSLAAVQETQYF
CDR3 DNA: TGTGCCAGCAGCTTAGCCGCGGTCCAAGAGACCCAGTACTTC

J gene: TRBJ1-3
V gene: TRBV2
D gene: -
clone size: once
CDR3 protein: CASSAQGSLSGNTIYF
CDR3 DNA: TGTGCCAGCAGTGCTCAAGGGTCTCTCTCTGGAAACACCATATATTTT

J gene: TRBJ2-1
V gene: TRBV6-6
D gene: TRBD1
clone size: -
CDR3 protein: CASGTGAYNEQFF
CDR3 DNA: TGTGCCAGCGGGACAGGGGCCTACAATGAGCAGTTCTTC

J gene: TRBJ1-1
V gene: TRBV19
D gene: -
clone size: -
CDR3 protein: CASRWDDLNTEAFF
CDR3 DNA: TGTGCCAGTAGATGGGACGATCTGAACACTGAAGCTTTCTTT

J gene: TRBJ1-3
V gene: TRBV18
D gene: -
clone size: few
CDR3 protein: CASSPQQGRMKGNTIYF
CDR3 DNA: TGTGCCAGCTCACCCCAGCAGGGACGTATGAAAGGAAACACCATATATTTT

J gene: TRBJ2-3
V gene: TRBV20-1
D gene: -
clone size: once
CDR3 protein: CSARVPHAQYF
CDR3 DNA: TGCAGTGCTAGGGTCCCTCACGCGCAGTATTTT